This TCR beta chain was recorded in a study of early T cells in non-severe SARS-CoV-2 infection. Turning to the study itself: Bulk RNA isolated from unsorted whole blood underwent sequencing; chains were not paired.

Trimming removed 3 bases at V and 10 bases at J, with 10 bases between. Germline CDR1 and CDR2: LGHDT and YNNKEL (reference sequence). The CDR3 spans 12 residues. Individually, cDNA molecules had unique molecular identifiers attached to them. TCRdb recomputed calls from the 5' RACE reads with MiXCR, one row per CDR3 protein. Of tens of thousands of distinct CDR3 sequences in the sample, less than 15% were seen once. This clonotype came up many times. The sequencing input was whole blood. The receptor's source is an adult who was a healthcare worker with PCR-confirmed SARS-CoV-2 infection or an uninfected control (not recorded which). The chain combines TRBV3-1 with TRBJ2-1, with D hard to call. The CDR3 reads CASSHLEMEQFF. Here the CDR3 DNA reads TGTGCCAGCAGCCACCTGGAAATGGAGCAGTTCTTC.